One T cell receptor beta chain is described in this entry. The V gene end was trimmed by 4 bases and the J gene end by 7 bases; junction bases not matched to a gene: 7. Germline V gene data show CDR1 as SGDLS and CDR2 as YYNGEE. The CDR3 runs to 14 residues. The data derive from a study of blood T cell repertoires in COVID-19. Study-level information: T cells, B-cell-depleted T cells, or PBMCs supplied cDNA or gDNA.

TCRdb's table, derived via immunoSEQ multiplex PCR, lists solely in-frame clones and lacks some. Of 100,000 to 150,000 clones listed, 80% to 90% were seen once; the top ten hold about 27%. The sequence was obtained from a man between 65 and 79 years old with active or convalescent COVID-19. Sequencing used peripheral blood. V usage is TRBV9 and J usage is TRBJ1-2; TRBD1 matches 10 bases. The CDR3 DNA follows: TGTGCCAGCAGCCCCAGACAGGGGGCGGGTGGCTACACCTTC. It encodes CASSPRQGAGGYTF. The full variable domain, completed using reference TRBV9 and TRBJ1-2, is DSGVTQTPKHLITATGQRVTLRCSPRSGDLSVYWYQQSLDQGLQFLIQYYNGEERAKGNILERFSAQQFPDLHSELNLSSLELGDSALYFCASSPRQGAGGYTFGSGTRLTVV.